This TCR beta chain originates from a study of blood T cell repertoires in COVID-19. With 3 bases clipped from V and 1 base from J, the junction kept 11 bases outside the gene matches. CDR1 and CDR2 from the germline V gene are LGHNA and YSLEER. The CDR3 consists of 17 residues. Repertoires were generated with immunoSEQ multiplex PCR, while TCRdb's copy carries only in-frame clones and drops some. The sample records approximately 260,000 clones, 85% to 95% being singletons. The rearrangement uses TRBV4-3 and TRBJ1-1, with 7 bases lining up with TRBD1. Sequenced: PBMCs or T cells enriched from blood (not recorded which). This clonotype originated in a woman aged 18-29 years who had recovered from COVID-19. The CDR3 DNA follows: TGCGCCAGCAGCCAGGGGACAGATAAATTGTCGAACACTGAAGCTTTCTTT. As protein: CASSQGTDKLSNTEAFF.